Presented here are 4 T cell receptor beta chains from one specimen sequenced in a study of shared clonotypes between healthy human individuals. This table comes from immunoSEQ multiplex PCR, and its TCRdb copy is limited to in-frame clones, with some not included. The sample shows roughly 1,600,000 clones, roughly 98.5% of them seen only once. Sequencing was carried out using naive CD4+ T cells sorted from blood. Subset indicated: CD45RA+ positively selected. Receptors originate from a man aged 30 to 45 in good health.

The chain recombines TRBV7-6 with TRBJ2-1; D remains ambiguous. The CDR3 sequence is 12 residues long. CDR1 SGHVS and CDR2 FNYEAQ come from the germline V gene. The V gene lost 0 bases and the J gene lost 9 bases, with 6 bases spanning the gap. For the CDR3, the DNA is TGTGCCAGCAGCTTAGCGCTTAGTGAGCAGTTCTTC. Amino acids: CASSLALSEQFF.

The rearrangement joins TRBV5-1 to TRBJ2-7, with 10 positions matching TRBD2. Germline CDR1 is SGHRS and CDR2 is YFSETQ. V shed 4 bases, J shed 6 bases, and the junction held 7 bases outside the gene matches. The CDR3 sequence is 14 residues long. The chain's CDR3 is CASSEAGGPAEQYF. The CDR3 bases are TGCGCCAGCAGCGAAGCGGGAGGGCCTGCCGAGCAGTACTTC.

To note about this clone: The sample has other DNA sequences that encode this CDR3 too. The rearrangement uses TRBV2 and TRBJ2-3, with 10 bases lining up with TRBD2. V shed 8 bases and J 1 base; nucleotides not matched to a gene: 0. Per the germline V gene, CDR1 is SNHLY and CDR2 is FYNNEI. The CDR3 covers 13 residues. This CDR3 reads CASGLAGTDTQYF. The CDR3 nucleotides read TGTGCCAGCGGACTAGCGGGCACAGATACGCAGTATTTT.

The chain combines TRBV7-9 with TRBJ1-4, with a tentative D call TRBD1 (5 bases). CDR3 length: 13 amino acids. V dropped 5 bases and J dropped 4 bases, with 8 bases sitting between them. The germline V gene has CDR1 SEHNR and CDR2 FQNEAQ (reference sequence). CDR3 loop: CASSRQSNEKLFF. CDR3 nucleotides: TGTGCCAGCAGCCGACAGAGTAATGAAAAACTGTTTTTT. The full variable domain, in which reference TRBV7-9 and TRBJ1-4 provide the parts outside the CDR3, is DTGVSQNPRHKITKRGQNVTFRCDPISEHNRLYWYRQTLGQGPEFLTYFQNEAQLEKSRLLSDRFSAERPKGSFSTLEIQRTEQGDSAMYLCASSRQSNEKLFFGSGTQLSVL.